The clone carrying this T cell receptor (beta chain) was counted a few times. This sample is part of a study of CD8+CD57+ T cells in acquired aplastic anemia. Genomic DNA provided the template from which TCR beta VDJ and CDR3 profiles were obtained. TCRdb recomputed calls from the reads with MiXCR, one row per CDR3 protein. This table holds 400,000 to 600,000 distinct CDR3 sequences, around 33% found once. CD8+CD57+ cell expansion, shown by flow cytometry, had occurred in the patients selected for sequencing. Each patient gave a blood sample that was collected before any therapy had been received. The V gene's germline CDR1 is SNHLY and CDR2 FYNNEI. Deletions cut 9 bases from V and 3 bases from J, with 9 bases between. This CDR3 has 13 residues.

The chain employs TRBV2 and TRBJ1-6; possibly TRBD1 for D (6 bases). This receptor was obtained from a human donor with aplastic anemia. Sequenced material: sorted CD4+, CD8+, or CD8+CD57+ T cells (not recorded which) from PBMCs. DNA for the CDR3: TGTGCCAGTCGGGACAACTATAATTCACCCCTCCACTTT. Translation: CASRDNYNSPLHF.